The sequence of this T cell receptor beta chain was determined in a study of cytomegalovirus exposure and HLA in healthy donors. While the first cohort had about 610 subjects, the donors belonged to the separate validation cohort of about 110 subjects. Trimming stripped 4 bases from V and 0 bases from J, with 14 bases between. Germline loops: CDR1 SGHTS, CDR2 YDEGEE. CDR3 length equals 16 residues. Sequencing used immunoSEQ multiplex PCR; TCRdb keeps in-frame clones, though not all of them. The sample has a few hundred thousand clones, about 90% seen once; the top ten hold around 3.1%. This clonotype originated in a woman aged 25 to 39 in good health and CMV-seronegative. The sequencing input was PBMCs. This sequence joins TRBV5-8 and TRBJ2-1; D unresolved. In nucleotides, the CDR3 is TGTGCCAGCAGCCTATTTATCCAGAGCTCCTACAATGAGCAGTTCTTC. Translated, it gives CASSLFIQSSYNEQFF.